These 11 T cell receptor beta chains were sequenced from one sample in a study of vaccination and CD4 T cells after COVID-19. Treatment specified: approximately nine-day PBMC culture with coronavirus spike peptide pools or control peptides (ViraFEST assay). These receptors' antigens are unknown. Cultured CD4+ T cell DNA underwent sequencing with the Oncomine TCR Beta short-read assay. MiXCR was run by TCRdb on the PCR reads, yielding one entry per CDR3 protein. In the table there are about 20,000 distinct CDR3 sequences, about 40% of which are singletons. The sequences come from CD4+ T cells from blood, cultured in vitro, collected after SARS-CoV-2 vaccination. The receptors here all came from a human donor who had recovered from COVID-19.

This clonotype was detected only a few times. This chain uses TRBV20-1 with TRBJ2-1; D gene ambiguous. This CDR3 spans 13 amino acids. Germline V gene lookup returns CDR1 DFQATT and CDR2 SNEGSKA (reference sequence). Trimming removed 5 bases at V and 8 bases at J, with 16 bases between. The chain's CDR3 is CSAPRTDGYEQFF. The CDR3 region has the DNA TGCAGTGCTCCCCGGACGGACGGATATGAGCAGTTCTTC.

The CDR3 sequence is CASSFSKGGTDTQYF. The CDR3 DNA reads TGTGCCAGCAGTTTTAGCAAAGGTGGCACAGATACGCAGTATTTT. The rearrangement links TRBV28 to TRBJ2-3; the D is unclear. Germline CDR1 and CDR2: MDHEN and SYDVKM. Trimming shortened V by 3 bases and J by 1 base, and 11 bases separated the two germline ends. The CDR3 runs 15 residues.

This clonotype has just one count. The chain employs TRBV2 and TRBJ2-2; D gene unclear. V gave up 6 bases and J gave up 6 bases, with 8 bases separating them. The CDR3 sequence is 12 residues long. Germline CDR1 and CDR2: SNHLY and FYNNEI. The CDR3 region has the DNA TGTGCCAGCAGCCCTGGACCCGGGGAGCTGTTTTTT. Its translation is CASSPGPGELFF.

This clonotype has more than one count but fewer than ten. The chain links TRBV7-9 to TRBJ1-1; D is ambiguous. Looked up from germline, CDR1 is SEHNR and CDR2 is FQNEAQ (reference sequence). The CDR3 is 15 residues long. V was pared by 0 bases and J by 3 bases, with 11 bases between. The DNA of the CDR3 is TGTGCCAGCAGCTTAGCGCTAGGGAGCGACACTGAAGCTTTCTTT. As protein: CASSLALGSDTEAFF. Full variable domain (outside the CDR3, taken from reference TRBV7-9 and TRBJ1-1): DTGVSQNPRHKITKRGQNVTFRCDPISEHNRLYWYRQTLGQGPEFLTYFQNEAQLEKSRLLSDRFSAERPKGSFSTLEIQRTEQGDSAMYLCASSLALGSDTEAFFGQGTRLTVV.

The rearrangement uses TRBV18 and TRBJ2-4, with a possible D match to TRBD2 (5 bases). The germline V gene encodes CDR1 KGHSH and CDR2 LQKENI. Trimming pared 2 bases from V and 1 base from J, leaving 12 bases between. CDR3 length: 16 residues. The CDR3 nucleotides read TGTGCCAGCTCACCATCGAGGGTGGGGGCCAAAAACATTCAGTACTTC. Amino acids: CASSPSRVGAKNIQYF. The full variable domain, with the rest looked up from reference TRBV18 and TRBJ2-4, is NAGVMQNPRHLVRRRGQEARLRCSPMKGHSHVYWYRQLPEEGLKFMVYLQKENIIDESGMPKERFSAEFPKEGPSILRIQQVVRGDSAAYFCASSPSRVGAKNIQYFGAGTRLSVL.

In this sample, this clonotype turned up a few times. V gene TRBV15 combines with J gene TRBJ1-2, with D perhaps TRBD1 (6 bases). Germline lookup yields CDR1 LNHNV and CDR2 YYDKDF (reference sequence). This CDR3 is built from 16 residues. The V and J ends lost 1 base and 4 bases respectively, with 16 bases between them. The CDR3 coding sequence is TGTGCCACCAGCAGAGGTAGGCAGGGGCGAACCTATGGCTACACCTTC. It yields the protein CATSRGRQGRTYGYTF.

The chain links TRBV20-1 to TRBJ2-7; unclear D gene. CDR3 length: 10 residues. The ends were cut back, 3 bases at V and 5 bases at J, with 5 bases in the middle. Germline V gene data show CDR1 as DFQATT and CDR2 as SNEGSKA (reference sequence). CDR3 DNA sequence: TGCAGTGCTAGGGGAAACGAGCAGTACTTC. Protein product: CSARGNEQYF.

V and J are TRBV5-1 and TRBJ2-7; 12 bases are a match to TRBD1. Germline CDR1 is SGHRS and CDR2 is YFSETQ. Unmatched junction bases numbered 8, after V lost 5 bases and J lost 5 bases. The CDR3 consists of 15 residues. CDR3 nucleotides: TGCGCCAGCAGTACCGGGACAGGGGGCAAAAACGAGCAGTACTTC. This codes for CASSTGTGGKNEQYF.

This chain connects TRBV10-2 to TRBJ2-7, with 7 bases matching TRBD1. The CDR3 covers 12 residues. Trimming removed 6 bases from V and 6 bases from J; junction bases left unmatched: 5. Per germline, CDR1 WSHSY and CDR2 SAAADI. The CDR3 nucleotides are TGCGCCAGCAGCCAGACAGGGCGCGAGCAGTACTTC. Residues: CASSQTGREQYF.

The chain has TRBV2 and TRBJ2-4, with 11 nucleotides matching TRBD2. Germline CDR1 and CDR2: SNHLY and FYNNEI. The CDR3 has 16 residues. The trim removed 3 bases at V and 3 bases at J, leaving 4 bases unmatched. The CDR3 is CASSEGLADDKNIQYF. Written as DNA, the CDR3 is TGTGCCAGCAGTGAGGGACTAGCGGACGACAAAAACATTCAGTACTTC.

The chain uses TRBV28 and TRBJ2-5; D tentatively fits TRBD1 or TRBD2 (5 bases each). Germline lookup yields CDR1 MDHEN and CDR2 SYDVKM. The ends were cut back, 2 bases at V and 4 bases at J, with 8 bases in the middle. The length of the CDR3 is 13 residues. CDR3 amino acids: CASSLPGRETQYF. CDR3 DNA: TGTGCCAGCAGTTTACCGGGGCGAGAGACCCAGTACTTC.